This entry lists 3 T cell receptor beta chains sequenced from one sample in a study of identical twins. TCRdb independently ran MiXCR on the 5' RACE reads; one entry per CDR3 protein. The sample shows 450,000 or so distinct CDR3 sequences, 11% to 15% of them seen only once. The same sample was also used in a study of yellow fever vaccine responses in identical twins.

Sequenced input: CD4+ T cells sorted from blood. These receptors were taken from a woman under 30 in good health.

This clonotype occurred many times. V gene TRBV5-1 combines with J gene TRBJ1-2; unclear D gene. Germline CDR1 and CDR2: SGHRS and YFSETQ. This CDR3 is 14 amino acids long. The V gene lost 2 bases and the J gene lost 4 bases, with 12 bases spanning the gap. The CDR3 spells CASSFDLGGYGYTF. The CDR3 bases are TGCGCCAGCAGCTTCGACCTGGGCGGCTATGGCTACACCTTC.

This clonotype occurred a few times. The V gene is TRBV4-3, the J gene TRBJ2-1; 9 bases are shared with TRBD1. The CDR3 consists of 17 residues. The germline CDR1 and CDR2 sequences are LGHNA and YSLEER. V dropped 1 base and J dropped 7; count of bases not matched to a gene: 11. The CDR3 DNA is TGCGCCAGCAGCCAAGCCGGGGGACAGGGTTGGGGGAATGAGCAGTTCTTC. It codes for CASSQAGGQGWGNEQFF.

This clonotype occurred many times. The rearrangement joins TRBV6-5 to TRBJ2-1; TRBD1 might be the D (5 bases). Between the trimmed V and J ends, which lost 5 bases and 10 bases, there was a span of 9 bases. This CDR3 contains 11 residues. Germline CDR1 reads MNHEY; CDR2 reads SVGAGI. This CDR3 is CASSRQHEQFF. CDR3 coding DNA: TGTGCCAGCAGTCGACAGCACGAGCAGTTCTTC.